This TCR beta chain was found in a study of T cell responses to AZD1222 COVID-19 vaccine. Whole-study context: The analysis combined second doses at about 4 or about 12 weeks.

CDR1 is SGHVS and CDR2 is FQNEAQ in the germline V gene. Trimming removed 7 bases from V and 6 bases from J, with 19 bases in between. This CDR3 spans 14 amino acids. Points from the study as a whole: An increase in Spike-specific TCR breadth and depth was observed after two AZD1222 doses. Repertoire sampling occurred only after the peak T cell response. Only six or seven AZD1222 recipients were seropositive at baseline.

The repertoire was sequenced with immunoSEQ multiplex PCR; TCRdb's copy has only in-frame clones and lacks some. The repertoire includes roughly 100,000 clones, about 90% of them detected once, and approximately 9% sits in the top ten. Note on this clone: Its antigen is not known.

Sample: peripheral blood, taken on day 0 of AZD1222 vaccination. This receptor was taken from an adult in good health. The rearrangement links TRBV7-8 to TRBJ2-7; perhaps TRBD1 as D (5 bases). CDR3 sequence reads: CASTSGQAVSEQYF. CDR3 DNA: TGTGCCAGCACCTCAGGGCAGGCGGTCTCCGAGCAGTACTTC.